This T cell receptor beta chain was captured in a study of vaccination effects on CD4 cells after COVID-19. Regarding the study as a whole: Substantial clonal contraction characterized both infection- and vaccine-induced clones late after vaccination. Only 1 of 255 vaccine-induced clones from healthy vaccinees cross-reacted with common cold coronaviruses.

CDR1 and CDR2 from the germline V gene are KGHDR and SFDVKD. Between the trimmed V and J ends, which lost 3 bases and 4 bases, there was a span of 14 bases. CDR3 size: 16 residues. Viral peptide pool expansion of antigen-specific CD4+ T cells preceded sequencing in the ViraFEST assay. CD4+ T cells were isolated after less than 12 days of culture. Absence of prior SARS-CoV-2 infection characterized the vaccine recipients, who showed negative nucleocapsid antibodies. About this clone itself: What it binds is unknown.

Sequencing used immunoSEQ multiplex PCR; TCRdb keeps in-frame clones, though not all of them. Of roughly 63,000 clones in the sample, about 80% were seen once. The sequencing used CD4+ T cells from PBMCs cultured with SARS-CoV-2 spike peptides, collected before COVID-19 vaccination. This receptor was taken from a human donor who received a COVID-19 vaccine. This chain connects TRBV24-1 to TRBJ2-2, with a tentative D call TRBD2 (5 bases). The CDR3 DNA sequence: TGTGCCACCAGTGATCCCCGGGGAGATTTCACCGGGGAGCTGTTTTTT. Translation: CATSDPRGDFTGELFF.